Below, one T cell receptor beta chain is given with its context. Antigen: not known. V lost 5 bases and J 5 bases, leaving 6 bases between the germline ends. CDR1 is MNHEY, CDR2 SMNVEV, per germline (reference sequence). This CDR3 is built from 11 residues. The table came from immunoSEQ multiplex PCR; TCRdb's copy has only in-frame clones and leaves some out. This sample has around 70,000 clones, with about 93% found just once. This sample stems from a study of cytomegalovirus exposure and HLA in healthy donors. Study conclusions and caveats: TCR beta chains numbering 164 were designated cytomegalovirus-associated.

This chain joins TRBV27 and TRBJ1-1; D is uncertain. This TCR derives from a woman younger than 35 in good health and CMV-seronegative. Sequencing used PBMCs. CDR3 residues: CASSTYTEAFF. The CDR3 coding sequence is TGTGCCAGCAGTACTTATACTGAAGCTTTCTTT.